The 32 T cell receptor beta chains below were found in one sample sequenced in a study of blood T cell repertoires in COVID-19. The table came from immunoSEQ multiplex PCR; TCRdb's copy has only in-frame clones and leaves some out. The profile shows 70,000 to 80,000 clones, about 83% of them singletons. Source material: peripheral blood. These receptors were taken from a man older than 75 with acute or convalescent COVID-19.

This clone was counted a single time. The chain recombines TRBV29-1 with TRBJ2-7, with 11 bases lining up with TRBD2. CDR1 is SQVTM, CDR2 ANQGSEA, per germline. J was trimmed by 0 bases and V by 5 bases; bases with no gene match: 6. The CDR3 is 15 residues long. DNA of the CDR3: TGCAGCGTTCGAACCGGGACTAGCGGCTCCTACGAGCAGTACTTC. Protein: CSVRTGTSGSYEQYF.

This chain links TRBV28 with TRBJ1-1, with D perhaps TRBD1 (6 bases). The CDR3 runs 16 residues. Germline CDR1 and CDR2: MDHEN and SYDVKM. With 4 bases removed from V and 4 bases from J, the gap between germline ends came to 19 bases. The DNA for the CDR3 is TGTGCCAGCAGTTCCGAAACAGGGAAGGGCGGCACTGAAGCTTTCTTT. As protein: CASSSETGKGGTEAFF. Looking up the rest from reference TRBV28 and TRBJ1-1 gives the full variable domain: DVKVTQSSRYLVKRTGEKVFLECVQDMDHENMFWYRQDPGLGLRLIYFSYDVKMKEKGDIPEGYSVSREKKERFSLILESASTNQTSMYLCASSSETGKGGTEAFFGQGTRLTVV.

J is TRBJ1-4 and V is TRBV19; TRBD1 matches 9 bases. Germline trimming cut 3 bases from V and 4 bases from J; bases unmatched to any gene: 6. CDR1 and CDR2 from the germline V gene are LNHDA and SQIVND (reference sequence). The CDR3 is 16 amino acids. Here the CDR3 reads CASSIIGTGLNEKLFF. The CDR3 DNA is TGTGCCAGTAGTATCATCGGGACAGGGCTTAATGAAAAACTGTTTTTT.

The CDR3 region has the DNA TGCGCCAGCGGCTCGCAGGGGCACGAAAAACTGTTTTTT. Encoded protein: CASGSQGHEKLFF. This sequence joins TRBV10-1 and TRBJ1-4, with D perhaps TRBD1 (6 bases). The germline V gene has CDR1 WNHNN and CDR2 SYGVQD (reference sequence). This CDR3 comprises 13 residues. Trimming shortened V by 8 bases and J by 8 bases, and 15 bases separated the two germline ends.

The chain combines TRBV19 with TRBJ2-3; 9 nucleotides align to TRBD2. Trimming took 3 bases from V and 9 from J; bases not matched to a gene: 10. Germline CDR1 is LNHDA and CDR2 is SQIVND (reference sequence). The CDR3 has 15 amino acids. DNA of the CDR3: TGTGCCAGTAGTATCCGTGCGGGAGGGCCGGAGACGCAGTATTTT. It specifies CASSIRAGGPETQYF.

This chain uses TRBV7-2 with TRBJ2-7, with TRBD2 matching 11 bases. The CDR3 is 17 residues long. Germline values: CDR1 SGHTA, CDR2 FQGNSA. Trimming at V came to 2 bases and at J to 6 bases, leaving 12 bases not matched to a gene. In nucleotides, the CDR3 is TGTGCCAGCAGCTTATCCCGACTAGCGGGGTCGGGCGGCGAGCAGTACTTC. Amino acids: CASSLSRLAGSGGEQYF.

This clone was seen a single time. The chain employs TRBV7-2 and TRBJ2-7, with 8 bases aligning to TRBD1. Germline CDR1 SGHTA, CDR2 FQGNSA. The V segment lost 1 base and the J segment 2 bases; nucleotides outside the gene matches: 7. The CDR3 runs 16 residues. The CDR3 sequence: CASSLGVRGPTYEQYF. CDR3 sequence (DNA): TGTGCCAGCAGCTTAGGGGTCAGGGGGCCGACCTACGAGCAGTACTTC.

DNA for the CDR3: TGTGCCAGCAGCTTGGGGACTAGCGGGAGTGTGTACGAGCAGTACTTC. It translates to CASSLGTSGSVYEQYF. V is TRBV7-6 and J is TRBJ2-7; the match to TRBD2 covers 14 bases. Germline CDR1 and CDR2: SGHVS and FNYEAQ. Trimming cost V 3 bases and J 4 bases; bases outside gene matches: 5. The CDR3 loop spans 16 amino acids.

The J gene is TRBJ1-5, the V gene TRBV3-1 (or the pseudogene TRBV3-2); D is ambiguous. V gave up 5 bases and J gave up 4 bases, with 9 bases separating them. This CDR3 has 13 amino acids. Germline V gene lookup returns CDR1 LGHDT and CDR2 YNNKEL (reference sequence). CDR3 amino acids: CASSYTGNQPQHF. DNA for the CDR3: TGTGCCAGCAGCTACACGGGGAATCAGCCCCAGCATTTT.

This sequence joins TRBV19 and TRBJ2-7; 7 nucleotides line up with TRBD2. CDR3 length: 14 amino acids. J gave up 7 bases and V 4 bases, and 10 bases lay outside the gene matches. CDR1 and CDR2 from the germline V gene are LNHDA and SQIVND (reference sequence). DNA for the CDR3: TGTGCCAGTAGTACTAGCGGTAGGGGCTGGGAGCAGTACTTC. As protein: CASSTSGRGWEQYF.

The table lists this clone with a few counts. J is TRBJ2-1 and V is TRBV30, with 7 bases identical to TRBD2. Germline lookup yields CDR1 GTSNPN and CDR2 SVGIG (reference sequence). The CDR3 has 13 residues. Unmatched junction bases numbered 7, after V lost 7 bases and J lost 4 bases. The CDR3 spells CALKRDYYNEQFF. CDR3 DNA sequence: TGTGCCTTGAAGAGGGACTATTACAATGAGCAGTTCTTC.

The chain is built from TRBV28 and TRBJ1-1; TRBD1 aligns across 11 bases. J was trimmed by 4 bases and V by 8 bases; bases with no gene match: 3. Germline assignment: CDR1 MDHEN and CDR2 SYDVKM. CDR3 size: 13 residues. The CDR3 DNA reads as TGTGCCAGCCGGACAGGGGGCATCACTGAAGCTTTCTTT. Translated, it gives CASRTGGITEAFF.

This clone was detected only a few times. The V and J genes are TRBV19 and TRBJ2-2, with D maybe TRBD1 (6 bases). Trimming removed 4 bases from V and 4 bases from J, with 25 bases in between. The CDR3 is made up of 19 amino acids. CDR1 is LNHDA and CDR2 is SQIVND in the germline V gene (reference sequence). For the CDR3, the DNA is TGTGCCAGTAGTAACCGGGACATCGATACGTGGGTGGGCACCGGGGAGCTGTTTTTT. Translated, it gives CASSNRDIDTWVGTGELFF.

The genes are TRBV28 and TRBJ1-2, with 8 bases fitting TRBD1. This CDR3 has 13 residues. Trimming took 6 bases from V and 3 from J; bases not matched to a gene: 3. Germline CDR1 reads MDHEN; CDR2 reads SYDVKM. This CDR3 is CASSPGGHYGYTF. The DNA for the CDR3 is TGTGCCAGCAGCCCAGGGGGCCACTATGGCTACACCTTC.

V and J are TRBV4-1 and TRBJ2-2; D gene uncertain. Germline CDR1 is MGHRA and CDR2 is YSYEKL. The CDR3 is made up of 14 amino acids. Between the trimmed V and J ends, which lost 3 bases and 2 bases, there was a span of 7 bases. As DNA, the CDR3 is TGCGCCAGCAGCCAGCGAAGTAACACCGGGGAGCTGTTTTTT. As protein: CASSQRSNTGELFF.

The chain uses TRBV7-3 and TRBJ2-1, with a possible D match to TRBD1 (5 bases). V shed 5 bases and J shed 3 bases, with 14 bases lying between them. This CDR3 spans 15 amino acids. CDR1 and CDR2 from the germline V gene are SGHTA and FQGTGA. CDR3 coding DNA: TGTGCCAGCAGCCCTGAGGACAAGGACTACAATGAGCAGTTCTTC. It codes for CASSPEDKDYNEQFF. Filled out from reference TRBV7-3 and TRBJ2-1, the complete variable domain reads GAGVSQTPSNKVTEKGKYVELRCDPISGHTALYWYRQSLGQGPEFLIYFQGTGAADDSGLPNDRFFAVRPEGSVSTLKIQRTERGDSAVYLCASSPEDKDYNEQFFGPGTRLTVL.

The gene calls are TRBV27 and TRBJ1-5, with 8 nucleotides matching TRBD1. The CDR3 contains 16 residues. Trimming took 4 bases from V and 4 from J; bases not matched to a gene: 9. The germline gives CDR1 MNHEY, CDR2 SMNVEV (reference sequence). CDR3 DNA sequence: TGTGCCAGCAGTTCGTCCCGGGACAGGCGAAATCAGCCCCAGCATTTT. Translated, it gives CASSSSRDRRNQPQHF.

In this sample, this clone turned up a few times. This chain uses TRBV28 with TRBJ2-1, with 10 bases aligning to TRBD1. V shed 4 bases, J shed 2 bases, and the junction held 5 bases outside the gene matches. Germline values: CDR1 MDHEN, CDR2 SYDVKM. The CDR3 runs 16 residues. CDR3 sequence reads: CASSSAGTGAYNEQFF. CDR3 coding DNA: TGTGCCAGCAGTTCGGCCGGGACAGGGGCCTACAATGAGCAGTTCTTC.

This rearrangement joins TRBV28 to TRBJ1-2, with D unclear. The germline V and J ends were trimmed by 5 bases and 8 bases, with 9 bases remaining between them. This CDR3 has 11 residues. Germline values: CDR1 MDHEN, CDR2 SYDVKM. The CDR3 DNA follows: TGTGCCAGCAGTCCCCAGAACGGCTACACCTTC. Translated: CASSPQNGYTF.

This chain joins TRBV28 and TRBJ1-6, with TRBD1 identical over 7 bases. Germline V gene sequence: CDR1 MDHEN, CDR2 SYDVKM. This CDR3 region has 14 residues. V lost 6 bases, J lost 9 bases, and 8 bases stayed unmatched. The CDR3, as DNA: TGTGCCAGCAGCTCAACTACAGGGGCTTCACCCCTCCACTTT. Protein product: CASSSTTGASPLHF.

The V gene is TRBV19, the J gene TRBJ2-1; TRBD2 agrees at 9 bases. The V gene's germline CDR1 is LNHDA and CDR2 SQIVND (reference sequence). The junction had 17 bases not matched to a gene; V was cut back by 7 bases and J by 4 bases. This CDR3 spans 18 amino acids. As DNA, the CDR3 is TGTGCCAGTAACCCAACAGGGCTAGCGGGAAACCTTTACAATGAGCAGTTCTTC. Its translation: CASNPTGLAGNLYNEQFF.

This sequence joins TRBV30 and TRBJ1-2; D is unresolved. The germline CDR1 and CDR2 sequences are GTSNPN and SVGIG (reference sequence). With 2 bases removed from V and 3 bases from J, the gap between germline ends came to 10 bases. CDR3 length: 13 residues. The CDR3 DNA sequence: TGTGCCTGGAGTAGAGACAACGACTATGGCTACACCTTC. Protein sequence: CAWSRDNDYGYTF.

The chain links TRBV27 to TRBJ1-4; D ambiguous. Trimming pared 5 bases from V and 2 bases from J, leaving 15 bases between. This CDR3 comprises 16 residues. Germline V gene lookup returns CDR1 MNHEY and CDR2 SMNVEV (reference sequence). The CDR3 DNA sequence: TGTGCCAGCAGTCTCGACCGAAGGAGGACTAATGAAAAACTGTTTTTT. Amino acids: CASSLDRRRTNEKLFF.

The chain has TRBV24-1 and TRBJ2-2; TRBD2 matches at 7 bases. CDR1 and CDR2 from the germline V gene are KGHDR and SFDVKD. V was pared by 1 base and J by 0 bases, with 7 bases of the junction left unmatched. This CDR3 comprises 18 residues. CDR3 sequence reads: CATSDFPSGATNTGELFF. As DNA, the CDR3 is TGTGCCACCAGTGATTTTCCTAGCGGAGCCACGAACACCGGGGAGCTGTTTTTT.

The V call is TRBV5-4, the J call TRBJ2-1; weak D call: TRBD1 (5 bases). Trimming pared 1 base from V and 5 bases from J, leaving 10 bases between. The CDR3 extends over 14 amino acids. Germline V gives CDR1 SGHNT, CDR2 YYREEE (reference sequence). The CDR3: CASSLFTGHNEQFF. The CDR3 DNA is TGTGCCAGCAGCTTGTTCACAGGACACAATGAGCAGTTCTTC.

This chain uses TRBV5-1 with TRBJ2-1; 7 bases agree with TRBD2. The CDR3 spans 14 residues. V shed 0 bases, J shed 6 bases, and the junction held 3 bases outside the gene matches. Per germline, CDR1 SGHRS and CDR2 YFSETQ. CDR3 DNA sequence: TGCGCCAGCAGCTTGGGAGGACTAGGCAATGAGCAGTTCTTC. This codes for CASSLGGLGNEQFF.

The V gene is TRBV4-3, the J gene TRBJ2-1; 12 bases match TRBD2. The CDR3 runs 20 residues. CDR1 and CDR2 from the germline V gene are LGHNA and YSLEER. V shed 1 base and J 0 bases; nucleotides not matched to a gene: 10. The CDR3 here is CASSQVYGTSGPSSYNEQFF. In nucleotides, the CDR3 is TGCGCCAGCAGCCAAGTGTATGGGACTAGCGGGCCCAGCTCCTACAATGAGCAGTTCTTC.

This clone was seen once. The rearrangement joins TRBV6-5 to TRBJ2-3; TRBD1 might be the D (6 bases). The germline CDR1 and CDR2 sequences are MNHEY and SVGAGI. V was pared by 2 bases and J by 3 bases, with 9 bases between. This CDR3 spans 14 amino acids. The CDR3 sequence: CASSYRGQTDTQYF. CDR3 nucleotide sequence: TGTGCCAGCAGTTACCGAGGACAGACAGATACGCAGTATTTT.

J is TRBJ1-5 and V is TRBV9; TRBD1 is a possible D gene (6 bases). Germline V lookup: CDR1 SGDLS, CDR2 YYNGEE. The CDR3 totals 15 residues. Trimming stripped 3 bases from V and 5 bases from J, with 15 bases between. This CDR3 is CASSALGDTYQPQHF. CDR3 DNA: TGTGCCAGCAGCGCCTTGGGGGACACATATCAGCCCCAGCATTTT.

The chain couples TRBV19 to TRBJ1-4, with 9 bases matching TRBD1. This CDR3 spans 16 amino acids. Losses at the gene ends were 7 bases for V and 4 bases for J; bases not matched to a gene: 10. Germline V gene data show CDR1 as LNHDA and CDR2 as SQIVND (reference sequence). The CDR3 DNA reads TGTGCCAGTACCCAGGGGACAGGGCGCTATAATGAAAAACTGTTTTTT. It yields the protein CASTQGTGRYNEKLFF.

This clone was seen a few times. The chain has TRBV3-1 (or the pseudogene TRBV3-2) and TRBJ2-1; maybe TRBD2 (5 bases). The germline V and J ends were trimmed by 0 bases and 8 bases, with 17 bases remaining between them. Germline values: CDR1 LGHDT, CDR2 YNNKEL (reference sequence). The CDR3 consists of 16 residues. For the CDR3, the DNA is TGTGCCAGCAGCCAAGAAGTGGCTGGCCTAGCCGATGAGCAGTTCTTC. Protein sequence: CASSQEVAGLADEQFF.

This clone was counted once. The J gene is TRBJ2-7, the V gene TRBV29-1; TRBD2 agrees at 15 bases. This CDR3 is built from 15 residues. The V gene's germline CDR1 is SQVTM and CDR2 ANQGSEA. Germline trimming cut 6 bases from V and 6 bases from J; bases unmatched to any gene: 9. DNA of the CDR3: TGCAGCGTGGCGCGTGGACTAGCGGGAGGGGTCGAGCAGTACTTC. It codes for CSVARGLAGGVEQYF.